Detailed here is one TCR beta chain. The record originates from a study of CD8+ T cells in alopecia areata. Following extraction, RNA underwent reverse transcription to cDNA, which served as the sequencing template. Libraries were prepared by immunoSEQ multiplex PCR; TCRdb keeps only in-frame clonotypes and omits some of them. This sample has fewer than 150,000 clones, with around 64% found just once. CDR1 is GTSNPN, CDR2 SVGIG, per germline (reference sequence). The CDR3 sequence is 17 residues long. V shed 0 bases and J shed 2 bases, with 17 bases lying between them. From PBMCs, CD4+ and CD8+ T cells were sorted.

The genes are TRBV30 and TRBJ1-3; possibly TRBD1 for D (5 bases). The clonotype was recovered from a human donor in good health. Sequencing was done on a sample of CD4+ T cells sorted from blood. CDR3 sequence (DNA): TGTGCCTGGAGTGTGGGGCAGGGCCCCTCTCCTGGAAACACCATATATTTT. Protein sequence: CAWSVGQGPSPGNTIYF.